What follows are 29 T cell receptor beta chains derived from one specimen sequenced in a study of blood T cell repertoires in COVID-19. Method: immunoSEQ multiplex PCR; TCRdb's copy keeps in-frame clones and lacks some. Seen here are about 210,000 clones, approximately 89% observed once, and the top ten hold 2% to 2.5%. Sequencing was performed on PBMCs or T cells enriched from blood (not recorded which). The receptors stem from a woman in her forties with acute COVID-19.

For the CDR3, the DNA is TGTGCCACCAGTGATCCGGGGGGTCCTAGCACAGATACGCAGTATTTT. It encodes CATSDPGGPSTDTQYF. V is TRBV24-1 and J is TRBJ2-3, with TRBD2 identical over 7 bases. J gave up 0 bases and V 3 bases, and 5 bases lay outside the gene matches. Germline V lookup: CDR1 KGHDR, CDR2 SFDVKD. The CDR3 has 16 amino acids.

The V gene is TRBV7-9, the J gene TRBJ2-2; 10 nucleotides match TRBD2. Trimming took 7 bases from V and 6 from J; bases not matched to a gene: 8. Germline V gene sequence: CDR1 SEHNR, CDR2 FQNEAQ (reference sequence). CDR3 length equals 15 residues. CDR3 protein: CASTKTSGLSGELFF. The CDR3 DNA reads as TGTGCCAGCACCAAGACTAGCGGGCTTTCCGGGGAGCTGTTTTTT.

The genes are TRBV19 and TRBJ1-1; D is unresolved. The CDR3 has 14 residues. Trimming shortened V by 3 bases and J by 0 bases, and 8 bases separated the two germline ends. Germline CDR1 LNHDA, CDR2 SQIVND (reference sequence). DNA of the CDR3: TGTGCCAGTAGTATGCACAACATGAACACTGAAGCTTTCTTT. Its protein is CASSMHNMNTEAFF.

The genes are TRBV18 and TRBJ1-5; the D gene is possibly TRBD1 (5 bases). CDR3 length: 15 residues. Germline CDR1 and CDR2: KGHSH and LQKENI. The germline V and J ends were trimmed by 3 bases and 4 bases, with 13 bases remaining between them. The CDR3 sequence: CASSPGTLGNQPQHF. CDR3 coding DNA: TGTGCCAGCTCACCGGGGACTCTTGGGAATCAGCCCCAGCATTTT.

This clone was counted a few times. The rearrangement uses TRBV9 and TRBJ1-2; tentatively, D is TRBD1 (5 bases). V was trimmed by 2 bases and J by 6 bases, leaving 11 bases between them. This CDR3 comprises 13 residues. The germline gives CDR1 SGDLS, CDR2 YYNGEE. The CDR3: CASSVTTGDGYTF. CDR3 coding DNA: TGTGCCAGCAGCGTTACAACAGGTGATGGCTACACCTTC.

The rearrangement links TRBV5-5 to TRBJ1-1; D ambiguous. The germline V gene encodes CDR1 SGHKS and CDR2 YYEKEE (reference sequence). The length of the CDR3 is 13 residues. Trimming cost V 4 bases and J 6 bases, with 13 bases left between them. The CDR3 DNA reads TGTGCCAGCAGCCGTGGGTGGGCTTCTGAAGCTTTCTTT. Amino acid sequence: CASSRGWASEAFF.

This chain links TRBV29-1 with TRBJ2-3; 9 positions match TRBD1. CDR1 and CDR2 from the germline V gene are SQVTM and ANQGSEA. The CDR3 contains 15 residues. Trimming at V came to 0 bases and at J to 4 bases, leaving 5 bases not matched to a gene. CDR3 bases: TGCAGCGTTGAAGACGGTGGGACAGGGTCAGATACGCAGTATTTT. Amino acid sequence: CSVEDGGTGSDTQYF.

The sample holds one count of this clone. This chain connects TRBV19 to TRBJ1-1, with a weak D call TRBD1 (5 bases). Germline assignment: CDR1 LNHDA and CDR2 SQIVND (reference sequence). V lost 9 bases, J lost 4 bases, and 21 bases lay in between. The CDR3 spans 15 residues. The CDR3 sequence: CASMNVGGSSTEAFF. CDR3 in DNA: TGTGCCAGCATGAACGTCGGGGGATCGAGCACTGAAGCTTTCTTT.

This chain links TRBV5-1 with TRBJ1-4; 8 nucleotides match TRBD1. This CDR3 has 15 amino acids. V dropped 4 bases and J dropped 3; count of bases not matched to a gene: 5. Germline V gene data show CDR1 as SGHRS and CDR2 as YFSETQ. CDR3 sequence reads: CASSPGQAANEKLFF. Here the CDR3 DNA reads TGCGCCAGCAGCCCGGGACAGGCAGCTAATGAAAAACTGTTTTTT.

The chain couples TRBV3-1 (or the pseudogene TRBV3-2) to TRBJ2-3; 10 bases map to TRBD2. Per germline, CDR1 LGHDT and CDR2 YNNKEL (reference sequence). The J segment lost 2 bases and the V segment lost 1 base, leaving 9 bases of the junction unmatched. CDR3 length: 18 residues. The CDR3 region has the DNA TGTGCCAGCAGCCAAGTCAGAGCGGGGGGGCAGGCCACAGATACGCAGTATTTT. Translated: CASSQVRAGGQATDTQYF.

A few counts support this clone. The chain has TRBV27 and TRBJ1-1, with TRBD1 matching 9 bases. The germline CDR1 and CDR2 sequences are MNHEY and SMNVEV (reference sequence). This CDR3 comprises 16 residues. The V segment lost 6 bases and the J segment 1 base; nucleotides outside the gene matches: 9. In DNA, the CDR3 is TGTGCCAGCAGAACCCTTACAGGGGGCAGGAACACTGAAGCTTTCTTT. Amino acids: CASRTLTGGRNTEAFF.

The rearrangement uses TRBV7-9 and TRBJ2-5; TRBD2 aligns across 7 bases. Germline CDR1 reads SEHNR; CDR2 reads FQNEAQ (reference sequence). CDR3 length: 18 residues. V was pared by 4 bases and J by 3 bases, with 17 bases of the junction left unmatched. CDR3 sequence (DNA): TGTGCCAGCAGCTCGAGCGGGACCCCCGCTACGAGGGAAGAGACCCAGTACTTC. Translation gives CASSSSGTPATREETQYF.

With respect to this clone: Other DNA sequences of this sample code for an identical CDR3. V usage is TRBV7-2 and J usage is TRBJ1-2; D is perhaps TRBD1 (5 bases). Germline V gene data show CDR1 as SGHTA and CDR2 as FQGNSA. The CDR3 runs 12 residues. The V end lost 4 bases, the J end lost 8 bases, and 11 bases lay between the germline ends. CDR3 bases: TGTGCCAGCAGCTCGAATAGGGGCGGCTACACCTTC. Its protein product is CASSSNRGGYTF.

The chain employs TRBV3-1 (or the pseudogene TRBV3-2) and TRBJ1-3; 9 nucleotides match TRBD1. CDR1 and CDR2 (germline): LGHDT, YNNKEL (reference sequence). The CDR3 has 18 residues. Germline trimming cut 3 bases from V and 0 bases from J; bases unmatched to any gene: 9. The CDR3 coding sequence is TGTGCCAGCAGCCAGGGGCTGGGACAGGGTAGCTCTGGAAACACCATATATTTT. Translation: CASSQGLGQGSSGNTIYF.

The chain has TRBV7-2 and TRBJ2-2, with no clear D. Trimming shortened V by 1 base and J by 3 bases, and 6 bases separated the two germline ends. The germline V gene has CDR1 SGHTA and CDR2 FQGNSA. The CDR3 totals 14 residues. The CDR3, as DNA: TGTGCCAGCAGCTTAGGGCGGTACACCGGGGAGCTGTTTTTT. Protein sequence: CASSLGRYTGELFF.

This clone has more than one count but fewer than ten. The V and J genes are TRBV29-1 and TRBJ1-2; 7 bases line up with TRBD1. The V segment lost 2 bases and the J segment 8 bases; nucleotides outside the gene matches: 8. CDR3 length: 13 residues. Germline V lookup: CDR1 SQVTM, CDR2 ANQGSEA. Here the CDR3 reads CSVELPTGFGYTF. The CDR3 nucleotides read TGCAGCGTTGAACTCCCGACAGGGTTCGGCTACACCTTC.

J is TRBJ1-3 and V is TRBV19, with a weak D call TRBD1 (5 bases). V lost 9 bases and J lost 4, with 16 bases in between. CDR1 LNHDA and CDR2 SQIVND come from the germline V gene (reference sequence). The length of the CDR3 is 14 residues. Written as DNA, the CDR3 is TGTGCCAGCTCACAGGCCCGACGCGGAAACACCATATATTTT. Protein: CASSQARRGNTIYF.

This clone was seen once. The rearrangement uses TRBV11-2 and TRBJ2-7, with 11 bases that match TRBD2. Losses at the gene ends were 3 bases for V and 3 bases for J; bases not matched to a gene: 7. CDR1 is SGHAT and CDR2 is FQNNGV in the germline V gene. This CDR3 has 16 amino acids. The CDR3 DNA reads as TGTGCCAGCAGCTTCTCTAGCGGGGGGCTACACTACGAGCAGTACTTC. Encoded protein: CASSFSSGGLHYEQYF. Together with reference TRBV11-2 and TRBJ2-7, the CDR3 gives the full variable domain: EAGVAQSPRYKIIEKRQSVAFWCNPISGHATLYWYQQILGQGPKLLIQFQNNGVVDDSQLPKDRFSAERLKGVDSTLKIQPAKLEDSAVYLCASSFSSGGLHYEQYFGPGTRLTVT.

V usage is TRBV5-4 and J usage is TRBJ1-4; 8 bases fit TRBD1. The CDR3 spans 14 residues. V was pared by 7 bases and J by 5 bases, with 7 bases of the junction left unmatched. Germline CDR1 and CDR2: SGHNT and YYREEE (reference sequence). DNA for the CDR3: TGTGCCAGCGGGACTCGGGACAGGAATGAAAAACTGTTTTTT. This gives the protein CASGTRDRNEKLFF. Drawing the rest from reference TRBV5-4 and TRBJ1-4, the complete variable domain is ETGVTQSPTHLIKTRGQQVTLRCSSQSGHNTVSWYQQALGQGPQFIFQYYREEENGRGNFPPRFSGLQFPNYSSELNVNALELDDSALYLCASGTRDRNEKLFFGSGTQLSVL.

This clone was recorded only once. The J gene is TRBJ2-2, the V gene TRBV9; D gene ambiguous. V lost 4 bases, J lost 0 bases, and 4 bases lay in between. The CDR3 length is 13 residues. CDR1 and CDR2 from the germline V gene are SGDLS and YYNGEE. CDR3 in DNA: TGTGCCAGCAGCCGCGCGAACACCGGGGAGCTGTTTTTT. This encodes CASSRANTGELFF.

This chain links TRBV7-2 with TRBJ1-4; D is ambiguous. Germline CDR1 is SGHTA and CDR2 is FQGNSA. The germline V and J ends were trimmed by 2 bases and 6 bases, with 10 bases remaining between them. This CDR3 is 14 amino acids long. The CDR3 loop is CASSLSYGDEKLFF. The DNA of the CDR3 is TGTGCCAGCAGCTTATCTTACGGGGATGAAAAACTGTTTTTT.

This sequence joins TRBV11-3 and TRBJ2-7, with a possible D match to TRBD1 (6 bases). Germline V gene data show CDR1 as SGHNT and CDR2 as YENEEA. Trimming removed 5 bases from V and 3 bases from J, with 8 bases in between. This CDR3 is built from 12 residues. CDR3 sequence (DNA): TGTGCCAGCAGCGCGGACAGCTACGAGCAGTACGTC. Encoded protein: CASSADSYEQYV.

This rearrangement joins TRBV12-3 or TRBV12-4 to TRBJ1-1; 8 nucleotides match TRBD1. J gave up 6 bases and V 5 bases, and 2 bases lay outside the gene matches. The CDR3 has 12 amino acids. CDR3 coding DNA: TGTGCCAGCAGTCCGACAGGGGCTGAAGCTTTCTTT. It specifies CASSPTGAEAFF.

The gene calls are TRBV3-1 (or the pseudogene TRBV3-2) and TRBJ2-3; no clear D gene. This CDR3 contains 13 residues. Germline V gene data show CDR1 as LGHDT and CDR2 as YNNKEL (reference sequence). V was pared by 3 bases and J by 5 bases, with 9 bases between. The CDR3 DNA follows: TGTGCCAGCAGCCAGGGCCAAAGAGATACGCAGTATTTT. As protein: CASSQGQRDTQYF.

This clone showed up just once. The chain uses TRBV11-2 and TRBJ1-2, with 7 bases aligning to TRBD1. J was trimmed by 8 bases and V by 6 bases; bases with no gene match: 18. The CDR3 spans 16 residues. The germline CDR1 and CDR2 sequences are SGHAT and FQNNGV. The CDR3: CASSSAVAQGHRGYTF. In DNA, the CDR3 is TGTGCCAGCAGTTCAGCCGTTGCACAGGGGCATCGGGGCTACACCTTC.

The chain has TRBV4-3 and TRBJ2-7, with 9 bases identical to TRBD1. Germline CDR1 reads LGHNA; CDR2 reads YSLEER. The V and J ends lost 4 bases and 7 bases, in that order; junction bases with no gene match: 14. This CDR3 spans 16 amino acids. CDR3 nucleotides: TGCGCCAGCAGCCGGCTTACAGGGGGCGCCCCGGATGAGCAGTACTTC. Translation: CASSRLTGGAPDEQYF.

This clone has a single count. The chain recombines TRBV5-4 with TRBJ2-7, with D tentatively TRBD2 (6 bases). Germline V gene data show CDR1 as SGHNT and CDR2 as YYREEE (reference sequence). V dropped 4 bases and J dropped 5 bases, with 22 bases sitting between them. CDR3 length: 16 residues. DNA for the CDR3: TGTGCCAGCAGCCCAGCACCATCGGGACTGCCCCACGAGCAGTACTTC. Its protein product is CASSPAPSGLPHEQYF.

This chain connects TRBV7-2 to TRBJ2-5, with TRBD2 matching over 13 bases. Germline assignment: CDR1 SGHTA and CDR2 FQGNSA. The CDR3 loop spans 16 amino acids. V gave up 5 bases and J gave up 5 bases; unmatched junction bases: 8. CDR3: CASSPTSGGAFETQYF. The DNA for the CDR3 is TGTGCCAGCAGCCCTACTAGCGGGGGGGCTTTTGAGACCCAGTACTTC.

The chain recombines TRBV11-2 with TRBJ2-2; 8 positions match TRBD2. The CDR3 has 16 residues. The germline gives CDR1 SGHAT, CDR2 FQNNGV. V lost 5 bases and J lost 0; bases outside the gene matches: 5. CDR3 DNA: TGTGCCAGCAGCACAAGGACTAGCTCGAACACCGGGGAGCTGTTTTTT. Its protein product is CASSTRTSSNTGELFF. The variable domain in full, completed from reference TRBV11-2 and TRBJ2-2, reads EAGVAQSPRYKIIEKRQSVAFWCNPISGHATLYWYQQILGQGPKLLIQFQNNGVVDDSQLPKDRFSAERLKGVDSTLKIQPAKLEDSAVYLCASSTRTSSNTGELFFGEGSRLTVL.